Presented here are 14 T cell receptor beta chains from one specimen sequenced in a study of blood T cell repertoires in COVID-19. Data came from immunoSEQ multiplex PCR; TCRdb stores just in-frame clones and leaves some out. The table includes about 130,000 clones, less than 90% detected once. The material sequenced was PBMCs or T cells enriched from blood (not recorded which). Every receptor here comes from a woman between 50 and 59 years old who had recovered from COVID-19.

The genes are TRBV27 and TRBJ2-1; TRBD2 agrees at 13 bases. J gave up 9 bases and V 6 bases, and 5 bases lay outside the gene matches. Germline V CDR1 and CDR2: MNHEY, SMNVEV (reference sequence). CDR3 size: 14 residues. The CDR3 nucleotides read TGTGCCAGCAGCCTCACTAGCGGGGGGGGTGAGCAGTTCTTC. Encoded protein: CASSLTSGGGEQFF.

This clone came up a few times. The chain carries TRBV5-8 and TRBJ2-5; D ambiguous. Per the germline V gene, CDR1 is SGHTS and CDR2 is YDEGEE. Trimming pared 3 bases from V and 6 bases from J, leaving 9 bases between. This CDR3 is built from 12 residues. The CDR3 loop reads CASSYIPQTQYF. DNA of the CDR3: TGTGCCAGCAGCTACATACCCCAGACCCAGTACTTC.

The chain links TRBV6-2 or TRBV6-3 to TRBJ1-5; no reliable D call. This CDR3 is 15 amino acids long. V lost 2 bases and J 5 bases, leaving 13 bases between the germline ends. CDR1 MNHEY and CDR2 SVGEGT come from the germline V gene. As DNA, the CDR3 is TGTGCCAGCAGTTACGAATGGGAGCACCATCAGCCCCAGCATTTT. This codes for CASSYEWEHHQPQHF.

The chain has TRBV27 and TRBJ1-2; 7 positions agree with TRBD1. CDR1 and CDR2 from the germline V gene are MNHEY and SMNVEV (reference sequence). This CDR3 has 14 amino acids. Losses at the gene ends were 4 bases for V and 6 bases for J; bases not matched to a gene: 8. The CDR3 here is CASSSDAGTDGYTF. In DNA form, the CDR3 reads TGTGCCAGCAGTTCGGACGCCGGGACAGATGGCTACACCTTC.

The chain recombines TRBV4-1 with TRBJ2-1, with TRBD2 as a possible D gene (7 bases). The V gene lost 3 bases and the J gene lost 2 bases, with 17 bases spanning the gap. CDR1 and CDR2 (germline): MGHRA, YSYEKL. The CDR3 runs to 17 residues. The CDR3 coding sequence is TGCGCCAGCAGCCAGGGAGTACAGGGAGGGGCCTACAATGAGCAGTTCTTC. Protein product: CASSQGVQGGAYNEQFF.

This clone has only a few counts. V usage is TRBV6-5 and J usage is TRBJ2-1; possibly TRBD1 for D (6 bases). Looked up from germline, CDR1 is MNHEY and CDR2 is SVGAGI. Trimming left V 8 bases short and J 6 bases short, with 20 bases between. The CDR3 extends over 15 amino acids. The CDR3 sequence: CASGQGLGHSNEQFF. Here the CDR3 DNA reads TGTGCCAGCGGTCAGGGGCTGGGACATAGCAATGAGCAGTTCTTC.

V and J are TRBV2 and TRBJ2-2; tentative D call: TRBD1 (5 bases). The germline V and J ends were trimmed by 7 bases and 1 base, with 10 bases remaining between them. The CDR3 runs 14 residues. The germline V gene encodes CDR1 SNHLY and CDR2 FYNNEI. The chain's CDR3 is CASTKQGNTGELFF. The CDR3 nucleotides are TGTGCCAGCACCAAGCAGGGGAACACCGGGGAGCTGTTTTTT.

V is TRBV2 and J is TRBJ2-3, with D unclear. Germline lookup yields CDR1 SNHLY and CDR2 FYNNEI. Trimming pared 7 bases from V and 1 base from J, leaving 9 bases between. CDR3 size: 13 residues. CDR3 bases: TGTGCCAGCAATCACGAGGGCACAGATACGCAGTATTTT. It codes for CASNHEGTDTQYF.

The V call is TRBV7-3, the J call TRBJ1-6; TRBD1 is a possible D gene (5 bases). The germline gives CDR1 SGHTA, CDR2 FQGTGA. Trimming left V 0 bases short and J 9 bases short, with 9 bases between. The CDR3 sequence is 14 residues long. The CDR3 sequence: CASSLTQGGSPLHF. The CDR3 DNA reads TGTGCCAGCAGCTTAACTCAGGGCGGTTCACCCCTCCACTTT.

This clone was counted a few times. The V gene is TRBV3-1 (or the pseudogene TRBV3-2), the J gene TRBJ2-2; 14 bases are a match to TRBD2. Germline V CDR1 and CDR2: LGHDT, YNNKEL (reference sequence). The CDR3 contains 17 residues. The trim removed 3 bases at V and 4 bases at J, leaving 4 bases unmatched. The CDR3 protein is CASSQTSGGAGTGELFF. The CDR3 nucleotides read TGTGCCAGCAGCCAGACTAGCGGGGGGGCGGGCACCGGGGAGCTGTTTTTT.

The J gene is TRBJ2-7, the V gene TRBV29-1; 7 nucleotides align to TRBD1. CDR1 and CDR2 from the germline V gene are SQVTM and ANQGSEA. V lost 5 bases, J lost 7 bases, and 14 bases stayed unmatched. This CDR3 is 14 amino acids long. CDR3 nucleotides: TGCAGCGTTTTCACCGGGACAGATAAGGAGGAGCAGTACTTC. Its translation is CSVFTGTDKEEQYF.

The rearrangement links TRBV9 to TRBJ1-2; tentatively, D is TRBD1 (6 bases). Germline V gives CDR1 SGDLS, CDR2 YYNGEE. V was cut by 0 bases and J by 2 bases, with 14 bases left in between. The CDR3 is 16 amino acids. CDR3 coding DNA: TGTGCCAGCAGCGTAGACAGGACAGACTCAAACTATGGCTACACCTTC. It yields the protein CASSVDRTDSNYGYTF.

The V gene is TRBV28, the J gene TRBJ1-2; TRBD1 matches at 12 bases. Trimming cost V 7 bases and J 4 bases; bases outside gene matches: 16. CDR3 length equals 18 residues. Looked up from germline, CDR1 is MDHEN and CDR2 is SYDVKM. CDR3: CASTPTRGQGAFFYGYTF. The CDR3 DNA follows: TGTGCCAGCACACCCACGAGGGGACAGGGGGCTTTTTTCTATGGCTACACCTTC.

The genes are TRBV7-9 and TRBJ1-2; TRBD1 matches at 8 bases. The ends lost 5 bases at V and 13 bases at J; junction bases unmatched: 6. The germline gives CDR1 SEHNR, CDR2 FQNEAQ (reference sequence). The CDR3 runs 11 residues. The CDR3 DNA reads as TGTGCCAGCAGCCCGGACAGGGAGAGCACCTTC. Its translation is CASSPDRESTF. Full variable domain (rest looked up from reference TRBV7-9 and TRBJ1-2): DTGVSQNPRHKITKRGQNVTFRCDPISEHNRLYWYRQTLGQGPEFLTYFQNEAQLEKSRLLSDRFSAERPKGSFSTLEIQRTEQGDSAMYLCASSPDRESTFGSGTRLTVV.